Below, one TCR beta chain is given with its context. Data came from immunoSEQ multiplex PCR; TCRdb stores just in-frame clones and leaves some out. This table has around 150,000 clones, roughly 94% appearing once. Trimming left V 3 bases short and J 2 bases short, with 12 bases between. This CDR3 region has 14 residues. Germline V lookup: CDR1 SQVTM, CDR2 ANQGSEA. This sample stems from a study of control samples from healthy donors and cancer patients. The clonotype originates from a man aged 60 to 75 with colorectal cancer. The gene calls are TRBV29-1 and TRBJ2-3, with D maybe TRBD1 (6 bases). Sequenced sample: PBMCs. CDR3 coding DNA: TGCAGCGTTGACCGGCAGGGGAACACAGATACGCAGTATTTT. Its translation: CSVDRQGNTDTQYF.